This TCR beta chain originates from a study of T cells after posttransplantation cyclophosphamide. The study, taken as a whole, reports: Recipient CMV seropositivity and CMV reactivation strongly tracked TRB clonality. Later blood repertoires were often dominated by clones from the donor CD8+ memory compartment. Tissue-infiltrating T cells from skin or gut overlapped little with blood T cells.

This clone is medium-sized. The antigen is unknown. V was clipped by 4 bases and J by 5 bases; unmatched bases: 8. There are 16 residues in the CDR3. Germline V gives CDR1 LNHDA, CDR2 SQIVND (reference sequence). Repertoires were generated with immunoSEQ multiplex PCR, while TCRdb's copy carries only in-frame clones and drops some. The repertoire holds tens of thousands of clones, with around 80% as singletons. Cyclophosphamide on days +3 and +4 followed busulfan-fludarabine conditioning and a marrow graft. The TCR sequence derives from a female patient between 35 and 55 years old who received an allogeneic stem cell transplant from a related donor, was CMV-positive, and had no GVHD. Some T cells may be the graft donor's. The gene calls are TRBV19 and TRBJ1-1, with 12 bases fitting TRBD1. The starting material was CD4+ T cells sorted from blood, obtained roughly 1,900 days after a stem cell transplant with posttransplant cyclophosphamide. Here the CDR3 reads CASSTPGQGARTEAFF. CDR3 sequence (DNA): TGTGCCAGTAGTACACCGGGACAGGGGGCGAGGACTGAAGCTTTCTTT.